The present T cell receptor beta chain was sequenced within a study of beta chain features in type 1 diabetes. Study-level findings and limits: Across patients, naive, central memory and Treg TCRB repertoires exhibited apparently greater similarity than was observed across healthy donors. Shorter TCRB CDR3s, moderately but significantly so, were found in Type 1 diabetes patients in all four CD4+ subsets.

This clone was seen more than once but under ten times. Its antigen is currently unknown. Other DNA sequences within the sample encode an identical CDR3. Every bit of the isolated RNA underwent reverse transcription, so sequencing read expressed TCRB transcripts. The protocol was immunoSEQ multiplex PCR, while the TCRdb copy is restricted to in-frame clones and leaves out a portion. The repertoire includes around 500,000 clones, approximately 31% of them detected once, and 0.05% to 0.065% sits in the top ten. The CDR3 extends over 14 amino acids. The trim removed 3 bases at V and 2 bases at J, leaving 2 bases unmatched. Germline values: CDR1 SEHNR, CDR2 FQNEAQ (reference sequence).

The chain combines TRBV7-9 with TRBJ2-7; 9 bases map to TRBD1. The sequence was obtained from a young man in good health. The sequenced sample consisted of naive CD4+ T cells from blood. CDR3 nucleotide sequence: TGTGCCAGCAGCTTGGACAGGGGCCCCTACGAGCAGTACTTC. The encoded protein is CASSLDRGPYEQYF.